What follows is one T cell receptor (beta chain) and its context. Its antigen remains unidentified. CDR1 is SGDLS, CDR2 YYNGEE, per germline. This CDR3 region has 15 residues. V lost 4 bases and J lost 3, with 14 bases in between. Profiling relied on immunoSEQ multiplex PCR, and the TCRdb table lists in-frame clones only, not all of them. The sample has 55,000 to 80,000 clones, 85% to 95% seen once. The data were taken from a study of cytomegalovirus exposure and HLA in healthy donors. Whole-study context: In a later analysis, it was reported that the approximately 110 validation repertoires had been produced on the same platform as the roughly 700 repertoires belonging to the first cohort. Whole-study results and caveats: Specificity of three CMV-associated chains for CMV antigens was verified in vitro. Cytomegalovirus status, reportedly, was diagnosed with high specificity and sensitivity by the classifier. The study listed roughly 160 cytomegalovirus-associated TCR beta chains.

This sequence was found in a man younger than 35 in good health and CMV-seronegative. The J gene is TRBJ2-1, the V gene TRBV9, with D perhaps matching TRBD1 (6 bases). The sample comprised PBMCs. CDR3 sequence reads: CASSSQTGLYNEQFF. As DNA, the CDR3 is TGTGCCAGCAGCTCCCAGACAGGCCTCTACAATGAGCAGTTCTTC.